The 21 T cell receptor beta chains reported below all come from one sample, sequenced in a study of T cells in localized non-small cell lung cancer. Produced via immunoSEQ multiplex PCR; TCRdb's table is partial and in-frame only. Of about 59,000 clones in the sample, approximately 91% were seen once. Sequenced material: peripheral blood, taken before any cancer treatment. These receptors were taken from a man between 40 and 75 years old with stage I lung adenocarcinoma.

This clone was seen a single time. The rearrangement uses TRBV20-1 and TRBJ2-4; 7 bases line up with TRBD1. From germline, CDR1 is DFQATT and CDR2 SNEGSKA (reference sequence). CDR3 length equals 11 residues. The V and J ends lost 7 bases and 6 bases, in that order; junction bases with no gene match: 3. CDR3 DNA: TGCAGTGGTTACAGGGGAAACATTCAGTACTTC. It is translated as CSGYRGNIQYF.

The sample holds one count of this clone. The V call is TRBV11-3, the J call TRBJ2-2, with D possibly being TRBD2 (5 bases). The germline V gene has CDR1 SGHNT and CDR2 YENEEA. Trimming took 3 bases from V and 4 from J, leaving 12 bases between them. CDR3 length equals 15 residues. CDR3 nucleotides: TGTGCCAGCAGCTTCGTGGGAGTGGGCACCGGGGAGCTGTTTTTT. This gives the protein CASSFVGVGTGELFF.

This clone was observed once. The rearrangement uses TRBV19 and TRBJ1-1; 8 positions match TRBD1. CDR3 length equals 14 residues. V gave up 3 bases and J gave up 5 bases; unmatched junction bases: 5. Germline V gene data show CDR1 as LNHDA and CDR2 as SQIVND (reference sequence). The CDR3 nucleotides read TGTGCCAGTAGTATCCTAACAGGGGGGACTGAAGCTTTCTTT. Translated, it gives CASSILTGGTEAFF.

This clone has only one observation. The chain couples TRBV6-5 to TRBJ2-7; 9 nucleotides line up with TRBD1. Germline CDR1 MNHEY, CDR2 SVGAGI. V shed 2 bases, J shed 2 bases, and the junction held 1 base outside the gene matches. CDR3 size: 14 residues. DNA for the CDR3: TGTGCCAGCAGTTACGGGACAGGGCCCTACGAGCAGTACTTC. Its protein is CASSYGTGPYEQYF.

The J gene is TRBJ1-1, the V gene TRBV27, with 7 bases that match TRBD1. Germline CDR1 MNHEY, CDR2 SMNVEV (reference sequence). The CDR3 has 15 amino acids. V was clipped by 2 bases and J by 4 bases; unmatched bases: 7. In DNA, the CDR3 is TGTGCCAGCAGTTTAGAACCGACAGGGTCCACTGAAGCTTTCTTT. The encoded protein is CASSLEPTGSTEAFF.

CDR3 nucleotides: TGTGCCAGCAGCAGCTGGGTAACTGGCTACACCTTC. Its protein is CASSSWVTGYTF. V usage is TRBV2 and J usage is TRBJ1-2, with no clear D. CDR3 size: 12 residues. Germline loops: CDR1 SNHLY, CDR2 FYNNEI. V was clipped by 6 bases and J by 7 bases, with 12 bases between them. The whole variable domain, filled in from reference TRBV2 and TRBJ1-2, reads EPEVTQTPSHQVTQMGQEVILRCVPISNHLYFYWYRQILGQKVEFLVSFYNNEISEKSEIFDDQFSVERPDGSNFTLKIRSTKLEDSAMYFCASSSWVTGYTFGSGTRLTVV.

The chain joins TRBV7-8 to TRBJ2-7; possibly TRBD1 for D (6 bases). This CDR3 has 15 amino acids. Trimming removed 0 bases from V and 1 base from J, with 10 bases in between. The germline V gene encodes CDR1 SGHVS and CDR2 FQNEAQ. The CDR3 loop is CASSLAQGPSYEQYF. In DNA form, the CDR3 reads TGTGCCAGCAGCTTAGCGCAGGGGCCTTCCTACGAGCAGTACTTC.

This clone showed up just once. This chain links TRBV4-1 with TRBJ2-5; 7 bases are a match to TRBD2. V shed 4 bases, J shed 7 bases, and the junction held 6 bases outside the gene matches. The germline V gene encodes CDR1 MGHRA and CDR2 YSYEKL. The CDR3 consists of 13 residues. This CDR3 is CASSLQRDRTQYF. CDR3 sequence (DNA): TGCGCCAGCAGCCTTCAGCGGGATCGGACCCAGTACTTC.

This clone was found once. The chain uses TRBV30 and TRBJ2-5; TRBD2 is a possible D gene (6 bases). The CDR3 contains 13 residues. Germline CDR1 and CDR2: GTSNPN and SVGIG (reference sequence). V lost 1 base to trimming and J lost 7 bases, with 13 bases between them. The CDR3 DNA is TGTGCCTGGAGTGCCGCGGGGTACGGGACCCAGTACTTC. This sequence encodes CAWSAAGYGTQYF.

Only a few counts were recorded for this clone. The V and J genes are TRBV25-1 and TRBJ2-2; tentatively, D is TRBD1 (5 bases). Trimming removed 4 bases from V and 3 bases from J, with 9 bases in between. CDR1 MGHDK and CDR2 SYGVNS come from the germline V gene. This CDR3 is 14 amino acids long. In nucleotides, the CDR3 is TGTGCCAGCAGTGCACCAGGGTACACCGGGGAGCTGTTTTTT. As protein: CASSAPGYTGELFF.

The chain combines TRBV19 with TRBJ2-7; D remains ambiguous. Germline V lookup: CDR1 LNHDA, CDR2 SQIVND (reference sequence). V dropped 5 bases and J dropped 0 bases, with 11 bases sitting between them. The CDR3 is made up of 14 amino acids. The CDR3 loop reads CASSGLYGSYEQYF. As DNA, the CDR3 is TGTGCCAGTAGTGGATTATACGGCTCCTACGAGCAGTACTTC.

The chain carries TRBV29-1 and TRBJ2-2, with TRBD2 matching 10 bases. Germline loops: CDR1 SQVTM, CDR2 ANQGSEA. The CDR3 extends over 14 amino acids. After removal of 6 bases from V and 7 bases from J, the junction contained 8 bases not matched to a gene. CDR3 bases: TGCAGCGTAGCTAGCGGGAGTGTCGGCGGGGAGCTGTTTTTT. Protein: CSVASGSVGGELFF.

The sample holds one count of this clone. The CDR3 DNA sequence: TGTGCCAGCAGCAAAGACCTGGGAGGGAGGAACATTCAGTACTTC. Translating it yields CASSKDLGGRNIQYF. The chain recombines TRBV7-2 with TRBJ2-4; 7 nucleotides match TRBD2. V shed 5 bases and J 7 bases; nucleotides not matched to a gene: 11. Germline V gene lookup returns CDR1 SGHTA and CDR2 FQGNSA. The CDR3 runs to 15 residues. The full variable domain, its missing parts supplied by reference TRBV7-2 and TRBJ2-4, is GAGVSQSPSNKVTEKGKDVELRCDPISGHTALYWYRQSLGQGLEFLIYFQGNSAPDKSGLPSDRFSAERTGGSVSTLTIQRTQQEDSAVYLCASSKDLGGRNIQYFGAGTRLSVL.

This chain links TRBV7-8 with TRBJ1-3; the D gene is possibly TRBD1 (5 bases). The CDR3 is 15 amino acids. Per germline, CDR1 SGHVS and CDR2 FQNEAQ. Trimming stripped 0 bases from V and 4 bases from J, with 10 bases between. CDR3 bases: TGTGCCAGCAGCTTAGCGCGCAGGGCCGGAAACACCATATATTTT. It is translated as CASSLARRAGNTIYF.

This clone is a singleton in its sample. The V and J genes are TRBV5-5 and TRBJ2-7; maybe TRBD2 (6 bases). Looked up from germline, CDR1 is SGHKS and CDR2 is YYEKEE (reference sequence). Trimming took off 4 bases at V and 3 bases at J, with 14 bases between the two ends. The CDR3 spans 14 residues. CDR3 loop: CASSTTGSGYEQYF. The CDR3 DNA reads as TGTGCCAGCAGCACAACCGGGAGTGGCTACGAGCAGTACTTC.

The gene calls are TRBV7-6 and TRBJ2-2; D call uncertain. Germline CDR1 reads SGHVS; CDR2 reads FNYEAQ. The CDR3 is 17 residues long. The V end was cut by 5 bases, the J end by 2 bases, with 18 bases between. DNA for the CDR3: TGTGCCAGCAGCCCTTCTATGGGTAGCTTTAACACCGGGGAGCTGTTTTTT. The encoded protein is CASSPSMGSFNTGELFF.

The rearrangement uses TRBV19 and TRBJ2-1, with 12 bases matching TRBD2. This CDR3 contains 18 residues. Trimming took 2 bases from V and 0 from J; bases not matched to a gene: 5. In germline, CDR1 is LNHDA, CDR2 SQIVND (reference sequence). CDR3 sequence reads: CASSILWTSGISYNEQFF. As DNA, the CDR3 is TGTGCCAGTAGTATACTATGGACTAGCGGGATCTCCTACAATGAGCAGTTCTTC.

The chain carries TRBV5-1 and TRBJ2-5; the D is unclear. The CDR3 spans 15 residues. CDR1 SGHRS and CDR2 YFSETQ come from the germline V gene. The V gene lost 0 bases and the J gene lost 6 bases, with 15 bases spanning the gap. The CDR3 nucleotides read TGCGCCAGCAGCTTGGGAAATAACAGAATACAGACCCAGTACTTC. This encodes CASSLGNNRIQTQYF.

The genes are TRBV5-4 and TRBJ1-1; weak D call: TRBD1 (5 bases). V shed 1 base and J shed 5 bases, with 15 bases lying between them. CDR1 is SGHNT and CDR2 is YYREEE in the germline V gene (reference sequence). The CDR3 loop spans 15 amino acids. In DNA, the CDR3 is TGTGCCAGCAGCTTGCCCGGGGCTTCGAGGACTGAAGCTTTCTTT. It translates to CASSLPGASRTEAFF. Combining the CDR3 with reference TRBV5-4 and TRBJ1-1 gives the whole variable domain ETGVTQSPTHLIKTRGQQVTLRCSSQSGHNTVSWYQQALGQGPQFIFQYYREEENGRGNFPPRFSGLQFPNYSSELNVNALELDDSALYLCASSLPGASRTEAFFGQGTRLTVV.

CDR3 coding DNA: TGTGCCAGCAGCCACGAAACAGGGCCCATGAACACTGAAGCTTTCTTT. This codes for CASSHETGPMNTEAFF. This chain uses TRBV14 with TRBJ1-1; TRBD1 might be the D (6 bases). Germline assignment: CDR1 SGHDN and CDR2 FVKESK. The CDR3 is made up of 16 amino acids. Trimming cost V 3 bases and J 0 bases, with 14 bases left between them.

The chain has TRBV7-3 and TRBJ2-1; perhaps TRBD2 as D (5 bases). Germline V gene sequence: CDR1 SGHTA, CDR2 FQGTGA. The length of the CDR3 is 14 residues. Deletions cut 0 bases from V and 6 bases from J, with 9 bases between. The CDR3 is CASSLTREGNEQFF. The CDR3 DNA reads TGTGCCAGCAGCTTAACTCGAGAGGGCAATGAGCAGTTCTTC.